This T cell receptor (beta chain) was identified in a study of T cell changes during pregnancy in multiple sclerosis. V dropped 1 base and J dropped 7 bases, with 8 bases sitting between them. CDR3 length equals 13 residues. Germline CDR1 and CDR2: SGHTA and FQGNSA. Assay used: immunoSEQ multiplex PCR; TCRdb lists only in-frame clones, some missing. The sample contains under 80,000 clones, 85% to 95% of which appear only once. Sequenced material: CD4+ T cells from peripheral blood mononuclear cells, taken in the second trimester of pregnancy. The chain is built from TRBV7-2 and TRBJ1-5, with D possibly being TRBD1 (6 bases). The clonotype originates from a female donor with multiple sclerosis, enrolled in a pregnancy study. DNA for the CDR3: TGTGCCAGCAGCTTAGGGGACACCCAGCCCCAGCATTTT. Translation: CASSLGDTQPQHF.